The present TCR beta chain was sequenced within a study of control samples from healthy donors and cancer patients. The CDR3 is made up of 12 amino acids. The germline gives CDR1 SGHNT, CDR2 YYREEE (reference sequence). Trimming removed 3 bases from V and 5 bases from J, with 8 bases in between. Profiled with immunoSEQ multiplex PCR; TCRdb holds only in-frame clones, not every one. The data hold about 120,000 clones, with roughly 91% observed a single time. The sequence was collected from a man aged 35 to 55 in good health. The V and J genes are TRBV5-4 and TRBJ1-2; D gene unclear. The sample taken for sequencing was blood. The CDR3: CASSSQTYGYTF. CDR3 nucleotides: TGTGCCAGCAGCTCACAAACATATGGCTACACCTTC.